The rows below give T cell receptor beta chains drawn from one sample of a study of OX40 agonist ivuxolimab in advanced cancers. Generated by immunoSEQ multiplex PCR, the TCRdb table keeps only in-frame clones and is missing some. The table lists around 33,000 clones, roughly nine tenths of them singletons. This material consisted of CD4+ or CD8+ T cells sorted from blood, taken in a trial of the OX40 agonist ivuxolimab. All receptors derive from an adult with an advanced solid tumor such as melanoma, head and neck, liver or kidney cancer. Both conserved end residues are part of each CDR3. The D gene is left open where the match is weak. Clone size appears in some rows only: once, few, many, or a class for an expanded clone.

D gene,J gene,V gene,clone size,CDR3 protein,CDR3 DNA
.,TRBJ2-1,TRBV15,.,CATSRRDHSVNEQFF,TGTGCCACCAGCAGGCGGGACCACTCCGTCAATGAGCAGTTCTTC
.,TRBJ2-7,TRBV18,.,CASSPRLLSSYEQYF,TGTGCCAGCTCACCTCGACTCCTAAGCTCCTACGAGCAGTACTTC
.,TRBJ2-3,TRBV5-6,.,CASSQGPPGDTQYF,TGTGCCAGCAGCCAAGGGCCTCCGGGGGATACGCAGTATTTT
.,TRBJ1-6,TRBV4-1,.,CASSLGTPTNSPLHF,TGCGCCAGCAGCTTGGGGACGCCTACTAATTCACCCCTCCACTTT
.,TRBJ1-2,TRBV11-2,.,CASSPRQLYGYTF,TGTGCCAGCAGCCCCCGCCAGCTCTATGGCTACACCTTC
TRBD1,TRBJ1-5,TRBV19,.,CASNRDRPDNQPQHF,TGTGCCAGTAACCGGGACAGACCAGACAATCAGCCCCAGCATTTT
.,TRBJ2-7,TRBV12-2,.,CASRDSTNEQYF,TGTGCAAGTCGTGACTCCACGAACGAGCAGTACTTC
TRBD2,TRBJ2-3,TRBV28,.,CASSDGTSGRYSTDTQYF,TGTGCCAGCAGTGACGGGACTAGCGGGAGGTATAGCACAGATACGCAGTATTTT
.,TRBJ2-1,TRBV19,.,CASSTRVSSYNEQFF,TGTGCCAGTAGTACCCGGGTCAGTTCCTACAATGAGCAGTTCTTC
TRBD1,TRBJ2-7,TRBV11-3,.,CASSTWDRTYEQYF,TGTGCCAGCAGCACCTGGGACAGGACCTACGAGCAGTACTTC
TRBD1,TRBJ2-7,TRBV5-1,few,CASSPGQGSIYEQYF,TGCGCCAGCAGCCCAGGACAGGGGTCGATCTACGAGCAGTACTTC
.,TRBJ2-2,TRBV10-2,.,CASSEWLYTGELFF,TGCGCCAGCAGTGAGTGGCTATATACCGGGGAGCTGTTTTTT
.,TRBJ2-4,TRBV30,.,CAWSWTLAKNIQYF,TGTGCCTGGAGTTGGACCCTAGCCAAAAACATTCAGTACTTC
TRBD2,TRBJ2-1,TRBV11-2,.,CASSLVLRTRDNEQFF,TGTGCCAGCAGCTTAGTCTTAAGGACTAGAGACAATGAGCAGTTCTTC
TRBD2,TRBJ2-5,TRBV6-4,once,CASSDRGTSGVYQETQYF,TGTGCCAGCAGTGACCGTGGGACTAGCGGGGTCTACCAAGAGACCCAGTACTTC
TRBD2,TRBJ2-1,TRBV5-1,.,CASSLALAAYNEQFF,TGCGCCAGCAGCTTGGCCCTAGCGGCTTACAATGAGCAGTTCTTC
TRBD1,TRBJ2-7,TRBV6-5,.,CASSLGQGHLYEQYF,TGTGCCAGCAGTCTGGGACAGGGTCATCTCTACGAGCAGTACTTC
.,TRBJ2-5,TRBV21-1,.,CASSNLSGRPETQYF,TGTGCCAGCAGCAATTTAAGCGGGAGACCGGAAACCCAGTACTTC
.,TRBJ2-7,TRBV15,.,CATSRVGGASYEQYF,TGTGCCACCAGCAGAGTGGGAGGCGCTTCCTACGAGCAGTACTTC
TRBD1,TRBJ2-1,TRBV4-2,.,CASSGQGYNEQFF,TGTGCCAGCAGCGGACAGGGTTACAATGAGCAGTTCTTC
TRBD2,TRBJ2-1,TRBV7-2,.,CASSLLAGASYNEQFF,TGTGCCAGCAGCTTACTAGCGGGTGCCTCCTACAATGAGCAGTTCTTC
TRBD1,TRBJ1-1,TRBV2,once,CASMRVTGANTEAFF,TGTGCCAGCATGAGGGTAACAGGGGCGAACACTGAAGCTTTCTTT
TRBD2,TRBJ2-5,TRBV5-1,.,CASSGTSGETQYF,TGCGCCAGCAGCGGGACTAGCGGAGAGACCCAGTACTTC
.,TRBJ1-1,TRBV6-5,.,CASSLSEQTEAFF,TGTGCCAGCAGTTTGAGTGAGCAGACTGAAGCTTTCTTT
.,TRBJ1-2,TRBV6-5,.,CASSYSGQGTYGYTF,TGTGCCAGCAGTTACTCGGGCCAGGGAACCTATGGCTACACCTTC
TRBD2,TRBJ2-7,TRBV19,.,CASSTPKAGEVYEQYF,TGTGCCAGTAGTACCCCCAAGGCGGGAGAAGTGTACGAGCAGTACTTC
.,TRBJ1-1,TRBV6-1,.,CASRRGDTEAFF,TGTGCCAGCAGGAGGGGGGACACTGAAGCTTTCTTT
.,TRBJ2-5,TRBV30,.,CAWEPSALGETQYF,TGTGCCTGGGAACCTAGCGCCCTTGGGGAGACCCAGTACTTC
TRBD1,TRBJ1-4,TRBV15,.,CATSSGTGAVEKLFF,TGTGCCACCAGCAGTGGGACAGGGGCTGTTGAAAAACTGTTTTTT
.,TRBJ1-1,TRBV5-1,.,CASSLGSATLRSAFF,TGCGCCAGCAGCCTAGGTTCCGCGACTTTAAGGAGCGCTTTCTTT
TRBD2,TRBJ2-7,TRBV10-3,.,CAISESTSPSYEQYF,TGTGCCATCAGTGAGTCGACTAGCCCATCCTACGAGCAGTACTTC
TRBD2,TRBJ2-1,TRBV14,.,CASSQGGNSGSVVEQFF,TGTGCCAGCAGCCAAGGCGGGAATAGCGGGAGTGTGGTTGAGCAGTTCTTC
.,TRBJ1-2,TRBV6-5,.,CASSYRRGYYGYTF,TGTGCCAGCAGTTACCGCCGGGGATACTATGGCTACACCTTC
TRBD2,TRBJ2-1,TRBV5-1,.,CASGLAGVLYNEQFF,TGCGCCAGCGGGCTAGCGGGAGTTCTTTACAATGAGCAGTTCTTC
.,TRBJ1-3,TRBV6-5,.,CASSYTGAVSGNTIYF,TGTGCCAGCAGTTATACGGGGGCTGTCTCTGGAAACACCATATATTTT
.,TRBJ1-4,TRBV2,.,CASSEEGIGGEKLFF,TGTGCCAGCAGTGAAGAGGGAATTGGGGGTGAAAAACTGTTTTTT
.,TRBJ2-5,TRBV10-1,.,CASLNDGVGETQYF,TGCGCCAGCCTGAATGATGGGGTTGGGGAGACCCAGTACTTC
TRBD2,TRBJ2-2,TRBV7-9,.,CASSFLAVNTGELFF,TGTGCCAGCAGCTTCCTAGCGGTTAACACCGGGGAGCTGTTTTTT
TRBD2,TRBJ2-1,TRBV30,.,CAWSPGLAGGGLQFF,TGTGCCTGGAGTCCGGGACTAGCGGGAGGTGGTTTGCAGTTCTTC
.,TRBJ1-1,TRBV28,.,CASSLGTTGEAFF,TGTGCCAGCAGCTTGGGCACCACAGGGGAAGCTTTCTTT
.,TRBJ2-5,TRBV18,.,CASSLGGGRETQYF,TGTGCCAGCTCACTAGGTGGGGGTCGGGAGACCCAGTACTTC
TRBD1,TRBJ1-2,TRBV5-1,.,CASSGMGQGSYGYTF,TGCGCCAGCAGCGGAATGGGACAGGGCAGCTATGGCTACACCTTC
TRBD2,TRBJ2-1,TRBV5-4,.,CASSLDQREGFGEQFF,TGTGCCAGCAGCTTGGACCAGCGGGAGGGTTTCGGAGAGCAGTTCTTC
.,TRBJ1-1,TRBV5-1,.,CASSLWAEKNTEAFF,TGCGCCAGCAGCTTGTGGGCAGAGAAGAACACTGAAGCTTTCTTT
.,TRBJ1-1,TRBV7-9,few,CASSLDSGAEAFF,TGTGCCAGCAGCCTAGACTCTGGCGCTGAAGCTTTCTTT
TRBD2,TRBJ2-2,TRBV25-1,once,CASSGGMPASGKGELFF,TGTGCCAGCAGTGGGGGTATGCCGGCTAGCGGGAAGGGGGAGCTGTTTTTT
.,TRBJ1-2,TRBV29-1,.,CSVDRVRGYTF,TGCAGCGTTGACCGAGTGCGTGGCTACACCTTC
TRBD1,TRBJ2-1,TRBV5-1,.,CASSRPTGGAGNEQFF,TGCGCCAGCAGCAGACCCACAGGGGGCGCCGGGAATGAGCAGTTCTTC
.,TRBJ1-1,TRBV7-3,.,CASSLRAGSEAFF,TGTGCCAGCAGCTTGCGGGCAGGGTCTGAAGCTTTCTTT
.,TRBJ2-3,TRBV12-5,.,CASGFGRGRPDTQYF,TGTGCTAGTGGCTTCGGTAGGGGACGGCCAGATACGCAGTATTTT
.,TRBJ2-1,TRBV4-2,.,CASRGAGNYNEQFF,TGTGCCAGCAGAGGGGCGGGCAACTACAATGAGCAGTTCTTC
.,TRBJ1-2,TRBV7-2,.,CASSPPTWRGYTF,TGTGCCAGCAGCCCACCGACATGGCGGGGCTACACCTTC
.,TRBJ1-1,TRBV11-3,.,CASSPGGVRAEAFF,TGTGCCAGCAGCCCCGGGGGGGTGAGGGCTGAAGCTTTCTTT
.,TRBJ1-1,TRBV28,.,CASSLSPRGAFF,TGTGCCAGCAGTTTGAGTCCTCGAGGGGCTTTCTTT
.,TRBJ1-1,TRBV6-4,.,CASSRTVNTEAFF,TGTGCCAGCAGCCGGACAGTGAACACTGAAGCTTTCTTT
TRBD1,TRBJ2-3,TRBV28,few,CASSLWAMRGTGQGNTDTQYF,TGTGCCAGCAGTTTATGGGCAATGAGGGGCACGGGACAGGGGAACACAGATACGCAGTATTTT
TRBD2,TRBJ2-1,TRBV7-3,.,CASSLQAGTSGHNEQFF,TGTGCCAGCAGCTTACAGGCTGGGACTAGCGGGCACAATGAGCAGTTCTTC
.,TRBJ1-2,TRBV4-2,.,CASSQGGTPSGYTF,TGTGCCAGCAGCCAAGGGGGCACTCCCAGTGGCTACACCTTC